The following is a T cell receptor (beta chain) sequence with its context. The data were obtained in a study of blood T cells in healthy people across ages. Trimming removed 7 bases from V and 3 bases from J, with 12 bases in between. The CDR3 spans 13 residues. It was with a sample-barcoded 5' primer and a J-beta primer mix that a second PCR of about 6 to 12 cycles was run. One entry per CDR3 protein results from TCRdb running MiXCR on the 5' RACE reads. This sample has under 2 million distinct CDR3 sequences; 30% to 40% occur once, and the top ten carry approximately 10%. Sequencing used blood. This sequence originates from a woman in her 30s in good health. The chain recombines TRBV12-3 or TRBV12-4 with TRBJ1-1; D is unclear. CDR3 residues: CASMGSRYTEAFF. Here the CDR3 DNA reads TGTGCCAGCATGGGCAGTAGGTACACTGAAGCTTTCTTT.